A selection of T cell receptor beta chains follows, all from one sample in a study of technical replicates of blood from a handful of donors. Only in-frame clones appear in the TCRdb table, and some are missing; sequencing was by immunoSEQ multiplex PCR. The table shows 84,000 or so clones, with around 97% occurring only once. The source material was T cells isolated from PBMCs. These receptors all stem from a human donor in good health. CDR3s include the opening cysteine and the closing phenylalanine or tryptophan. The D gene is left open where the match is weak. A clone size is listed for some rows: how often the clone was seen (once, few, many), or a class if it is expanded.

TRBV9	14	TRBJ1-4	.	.	TGTGCCAGCAGCGTAGGAGGGAATAATGAAAAACTGTTTTTT	CASSVGGNNEKLFF
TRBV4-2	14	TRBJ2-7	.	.	TGTGCCAGCAGCCAAACCCCCGAGAGCTACGAGCAGTACTTC	CASSQTPESYEQYF
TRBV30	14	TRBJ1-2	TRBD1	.	TGTGCCTGGAGGGGGGACAGGGGACCCTATGGCTACACCTTC	CAWRGDRGPYGYTF
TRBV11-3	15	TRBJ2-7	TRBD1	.	TGTGCCAGCAGCCGGGACAGGGGGCTTTTGTACGAGCAGTACTTC	CASSRDRGLLYEQYF
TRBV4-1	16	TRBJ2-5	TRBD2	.	TGCGCCAGCAGCCGGGGGACCGGGACTACACAAGAGACCCAGTACTTC	CASSRGTGTTQETQYF
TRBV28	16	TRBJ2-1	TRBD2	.	TGTGCCAGCAGCGCACAAATTAGCGGGAGTCTCGATGAGCAGTTCTTC	CASSAQISGSLDEQFF
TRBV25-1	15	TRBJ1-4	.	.	TGTGCCAGCAGTGATTTTTCGGGTCTATCCAAAAAACTGTTTTTT	CASSDFSGLSKKLFF
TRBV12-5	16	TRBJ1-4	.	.	TGTGCTAGTGGTTTGGATGGGTGGACAGTTAATGAAAAACTGTTTTTT	CASGLDGWTVNEKLFF
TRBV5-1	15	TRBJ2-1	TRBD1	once	TGCGCCAGCAGCTTGGGGGACAGGGGTCTCATTGAGCAGTTCTTC	CASSLGDRGLIEQFF
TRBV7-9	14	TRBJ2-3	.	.	TGTGCCAGCAGCCCGAGAGTCGGGTTAGATACGCAGTATTTT	CASSPRVGLDTQYF
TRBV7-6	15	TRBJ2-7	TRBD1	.	TGTGCCAGCAGCTTCCCCGGGACAGAAAACTACGAGCAGTACTTC	CASSFPGTENYEQYF
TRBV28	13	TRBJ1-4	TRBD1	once	TGTGCCAGCAGTTTATCGGACAGGCCCTCGCTGTTTTTT	CASSLSDRPSLFF
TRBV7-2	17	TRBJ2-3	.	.	TGTGCCAGCAGCGCACCCCTCATAAGCGCAAGCGCAGATACGCAGTATTTT	CASSAPLISASADTQYF
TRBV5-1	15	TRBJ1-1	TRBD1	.	TGCGCCAGCAGCTCGGGGACAGGGGTATCGACTGAAGCTTTCTTT	CASSSGTGVSTEAFF
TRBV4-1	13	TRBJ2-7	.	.	TGCGCCAGCAGCCAGGGCAGGACCTACGAGCAGTACTTC	CASSQGRTYEQYF
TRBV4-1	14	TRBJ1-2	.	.	TGCGCCAGCAGCCAAGCTCAGGGGAACTATGGCTACACCTTC	CASSQAQGNYGYTF
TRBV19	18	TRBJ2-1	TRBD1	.	TGTGCCAGTAGTCTTAATCCTGGACAGGGAAGAGGTTACAATGAGCAGTTCTTC	CASSLNPGQGRGYNEQFF
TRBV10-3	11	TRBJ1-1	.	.	TGTGCCACCAGTATCGACACTGAAGCTTTCTTT	CATSIDTEAFF
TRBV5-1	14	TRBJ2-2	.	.	TGCGCCAGCAGTTTGAACTGGGAGGCCGGGGAGCTGTTTTTT	CASSLNWEAGELFF
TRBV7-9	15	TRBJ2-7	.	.	TGTGCCAGCAGCCCACGGGGTGAGGTTCCCTACGAGCAGTACTTC	CASSPRGEVPYEQYF
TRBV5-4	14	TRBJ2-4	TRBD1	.	TGTGCCAGCAGCTTGGGGGGGACAGGGGGCATTCAGTACTTC	CASSLGGTGGIQYF
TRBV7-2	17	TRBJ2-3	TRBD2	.	TGTGCCAGCAGCTTACGGAGACTAGCGGGGCCCGTTGATACGCAGTATTTT	CASSLRRLAGPVDTQYF
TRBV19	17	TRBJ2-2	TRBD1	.	TGTGCCAGTAGTAGGGGGACAGCAACGTCCGGGGCCGGGGAGCTGTTTTTT	CASSRGTATSGAGELFF
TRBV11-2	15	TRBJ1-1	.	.	TGTGCCAGCAGCTTAGATTCGCCAGGGCGCACTGAAGCTTTCTTT	CASSLDSPGRTEAFF
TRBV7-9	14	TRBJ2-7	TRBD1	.	TGTGCCAGCAGCCGACAGGGTCCCTCCTACGAGCAGTACTTC	CASSRQGPSYEQYF
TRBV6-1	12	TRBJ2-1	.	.	TGTGCCAGCAGGGCCAGTTACAATGAGCAGTTCTTC	CASRASYNEQFF
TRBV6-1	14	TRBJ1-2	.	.	TGTGCCAGCAGTGAAGCTCGCGGGGGGGGAGGCTACACCTTC	CASSEARGGGGYTF
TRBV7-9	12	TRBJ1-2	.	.	TGTGCCAGCAGCTTAGGAGGGGGTGGCTACACCTTC	CASSLGGGGYTF
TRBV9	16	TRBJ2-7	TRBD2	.	TGTGCCAGCAGCGTAGCAATGCAGCGGGGGGTGGGGGAGCAGTACTTC	CASSVAMQRGVGEQYF
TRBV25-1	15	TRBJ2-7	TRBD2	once	TGTGCCAGCAGTGCGTCTAGCGGGGGGGCCTACGAGCAGTACTTC	CASSASSGGAYEQYF
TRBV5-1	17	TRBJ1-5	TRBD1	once	TGCGCCAGCAGCTGGGGGGACAGGGGGTCGAGCAATCAGCCCCAGCATTTT	CASSWGDRGSSNQPQHF
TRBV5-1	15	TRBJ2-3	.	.	TGCGCCAGCAGACCTAGACTAGGGGGCACAGATACGCAGTATTTT	CASRPRLGGTDTQYF
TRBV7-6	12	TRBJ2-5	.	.	TGTGCCAGCAGCTTAGCGAGGGAGACCCAGTACTTC	CASSLARETQYF
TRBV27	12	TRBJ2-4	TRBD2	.	TGTGCCAGCAGTCCCCCGGGGGGCATTCAGTACTTC	CASSPPGGIQYF